This T cell receptor (beta chain) was recovered during a study of identical twins. TCRdb re-derived calls from the 5' RACE reads in MiXCR, one entry per CDR3 protein. The table records 700,000 to 950,000 distinct CDR3 sequences, approximately 13% of them present only once. CDR1 is KGHSH and CDR2 is LQKENI in the germline V gene. This CDR3 has 19 amino acids. V shed 4 bases, J shed 2 bases, and the junction held 8 bases outside the gene matches. This same sample was also part of a study on yellow fever vaccine responses in identical twins.

This TCR derives from a young woman in good health. The sequencing input was PBMCs. The chain uses TRBV18 and TRBJ2-1; 16 nucleotides agree with TRBD2. The CDR3 protein is CASSRPGLAGGIPYNEQFF. The CDR3 DNA is TGTGCCAGCTCACGGCCGGGACTAGCGGGGGGGATTCCCTACAATGAGCAGTTCTTC. Full variable domain (rest looked up from reference TRBV18 and TRBJ2-1): NAGVMQNPRHLVRRRGQEARLRCSPMKGHSHVYWYRQLPEEGLKFMVYLQKENIIDESGMPKERFSAEFPKEGPSILRIQQVVRGDSAAYFCASSRPGLAGGIPYNEQFFGPGTRLTVL.